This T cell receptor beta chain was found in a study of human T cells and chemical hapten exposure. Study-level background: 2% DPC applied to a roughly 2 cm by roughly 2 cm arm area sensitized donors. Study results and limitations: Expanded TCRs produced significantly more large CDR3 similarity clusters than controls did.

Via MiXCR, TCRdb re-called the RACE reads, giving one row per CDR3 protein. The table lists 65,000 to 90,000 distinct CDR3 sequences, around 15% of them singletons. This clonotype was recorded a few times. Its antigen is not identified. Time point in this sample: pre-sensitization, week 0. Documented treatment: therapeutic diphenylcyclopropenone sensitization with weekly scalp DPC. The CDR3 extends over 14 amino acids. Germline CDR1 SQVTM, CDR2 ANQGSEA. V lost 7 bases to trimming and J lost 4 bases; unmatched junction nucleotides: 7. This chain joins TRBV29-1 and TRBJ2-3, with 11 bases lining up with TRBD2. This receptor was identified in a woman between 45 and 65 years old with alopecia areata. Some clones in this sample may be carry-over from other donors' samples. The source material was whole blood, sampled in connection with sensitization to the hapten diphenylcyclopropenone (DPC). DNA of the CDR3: TGCAGCGCCCGACCACTAGCGGGAGCAGATACGCAGTATTTT. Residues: CSARPLAGADTQYF.